The 4 T cell receptor beta chains reported below all come from one sample, sequenced in a study of blood T cell repertoires in COVID-19. The repertoire was sequenced with immunoSEQ multiplex PCR; TCRdb's copy has only in-frame clones and lacks some. The table has about 180,000 clones, more than 75% seen once; the top ten hold roughly 17%. The sequencing input was PBMCs or T cells enriched from blood (not recorded which). These receptors were taken from a woman aged 50 to 65 who had recovered from COVID-19.

The CDR3 coding sequence is TGTGCCAGCAGCTTAGCAGGGAGGACTGAAGCTTTCTTT. Translating it yields CASSLAGRTEAFF. The chain has TRBV7-2 and TRBJ1-1; D is undetermined. Germline-derived CDR1 and CDR2 are SGHTA and FQGNSA. The CDR3 extends over 13 amino acids. The V end was cut by 0 bases, the J end by 5 bases, with 7 bases between.

On this clone itself: Distinct nucleotide sequences in the sample also encode this CDR3. The CDR3 DNA follows: TGTGCCAGCAGTTTTTATTACGAGCAGTACTTC. It is translated as CASSFYYEQYF. This sequence joins TRBV28 and TRBJ2-7; D remains ambiguous. Germline CDR1 reads MDHEN; CDR2 reads SYDVKM. Between the trimmed V and J ends, which lost 3 bases and 4 bases, there was a span of 4 bases. The CDR3 sequence is 11 residues long.

The chain employs TRBV3-1 (or the pseudogene TRBV3-2) and TRBJ1-6; 8 nucleotides agree with TRBD1. Trimming took 5 bases from V and 12 from J; bases not matched to a gene: 6. The CDR3 has 13 residues. CDR1 and CDR2 from the germline V gene are LGHDT and YNNKEL (reference sequence). The CDR3 sequence is CASSRQGNGPLHF. Here the CDR3 DNA reads TGTGCCAGCAGCAGACAGGGGAATGGACCCCTCCACTTT.

The V call is TRBV6-5, the J call TRBJ1-5; 10 bases line up with TRBD1. Germline-derived CDR1 and CDR2 are MNHEY and SVGAGI. The CDR3 totals 15 residues. V shed 6 bases, J shed 6 bases, and the junction held 8 bases outside the gene matches. The CDR3 bases are TGTGCCAGCAGGACAGGGGGCTTGTCCGGTCAGCCCCAGCATTTT. As protein: CASRTGGLSGQPQHF.